This TCR beta chain comes out of a study of PD-1 blockade in classical Hodgkin lymphoma. This CDR3 is built from 12 residues. V lost 3 bases and J lost 7, with 9 bases in between. CDR1 and CDR2 (germline): GTSNPN, SVGIG (reference sequence). The table came from immunoSEQ multiplex PCR; TCRdb's copy has only in-frame clones and leaves some out. The sample lists 50,000 to 75,000 clones; about 88% were seen once. Every single patient, without exception, relapsed after autologous stem cell transplantation, and brentuximab vedotin exposure varied. The chain combines TRBV30 with TRBJ1-4; D gene unclear. The source of this sequence is a human donor with classical Hodgkin lymphoma. Specimen: peripheral blood mononuclear cells (PBMCs), collected before the second cycle of nivolumab. The CDR3 spells CAWSPVGEKLFF. The CDR3 DNA reads as TGTGCCTGGAGCCCTGTGGGTGAAAAACTGTTTTTT.